This T cell receptor (beta chain) was recovered during a study of PD-1 blockade in mismatch repair-deficient tumors. Study as a whole: Enrolled about 2013-2017, patients had progressing, pretreated mismatch repair-deficient cancers of 12 to 13 types.

Some clones are missing from TCRdb's copy, which holds only in-frame ones; the method was immunoSEQ multiplex PCR. The sample shows 40,000 to 60,000 clones, more than 65% of them seen only once. Every patient had mismatch repair deficiency by PCR or immunohistochemistry. TCR sequencing covered a few patients who responded to pembrolizumab. The CDR3 has 14 amino acids. Sequenced here: PBMCs, sampled before pembrolizumab treatment. The source of this sequence is an adult with mismatch repair-deficient cancer. The genes are TRBV21-1 and TRBJ1-1. TRBV21-1 is a listed pseudogene. The CDR3 is CASSNVRENTEAFF. The CDR3 nucleotides are TGTGCCAGCAGCAATGTCCGGGAGAACACTGAAGCTTTCTTT.